One T cell receptor beta chain is described in this entry. This entry comes from a study of cytomegalovirus exposure and HLA in healthy donors. PCR amplification relied on 60 Vbeta primers (plus 13 Jbeta primers). Sequenced by immunoSEQ multiplex PCR; TCRdb stores in-frame clones only, minus some. The sample consists of approximately 210,000 clones, about three quarters of them appearing once. Sequenced material: PBMCs. The source is a male donor in good health and CMV-seronegative.

CDR3 in amino acids: CASSQARAQGTNEKLFF. The CDR3 DNA follows: TGCGCCAGCAGCCAAGCCCGAGCACAGGGGACTAATGAAAAACTGTTTTTT. The rearrangement links TRBV4-3 to TRBJ1-4; TRBD1 aligns across 7 bases. The CDR3 contains 17 residues. V gave up 1 base and J gave up 2 bases; unmatched junction bases: 7. CDR1 is LGHNA and CDR2 is YSLEER in the germline V gene.